The 10 T cell receptor beta chains presented below share a single source sample, sequenced in a study of blood T cell repertoires in COVID-19. Clones were read by immunoSEQ multiplex PCR, and TCRdb kept only the in-frame ones, dropping some. The data show over 140,000 clones, around 73% seen once. Sequenced: peripheral blood. These receptors were obtained from a woman between 50 and 59 years old with active or convalescent COVID-19.

The chain employs TRBV5-1 and TRBJ2-6, with D maybe TRBD1 (6 bases). This CDR3 has 15 residues. The germline V gene encodes CDR1 SGHRS and CDR2 YFSETQ. Trimming left V 4 bases short and J 4 bases short, with 12 bases between. CDR3 region: CASSATGLGANVLTF. The CDR3 bases are TGCGCCAGCAGCGCAACAGGGTTAGGGGCCAACGTCCTGACTTTC.

To note about this clone: The germline gene is not matched at one end of the junction; a read error may be the cause. Other DNA sequences in the same sample also yield this CDR3. J is TRBJ1-1 and V is TRBV11-3; no firm D call. Germline V gives CDR1 SGHNT, CDR2 YENEEA. The CDR3 covers 14 residues. As DNA, the CDR3 is TGTGCCAGTAGCTTAGATCCCACAAGCACTGAAGCTTTCTTT. It is translated as CASSLDPTSTEAFF.

The gene calls are TRBV11-2 and TRBJ1-2, with 7 bases that match TRBD1. The trim removed 7 bases at V and 4 bases at J, leaving 9 bases unmatched. Germline assignment: CDR1 SGHAT and CDR2 FQNNGV. The CDR3 length is 14 residues. CDR3 region: CASTRDRRPYGYTF. The CDR3 DNA reads as TGTGCCAGCACCCGGGACAGACGACCCTATGGCTACACCTTC.

Notes on this clone: The junction differs from germline at one of its ends, possibly a read error. The rearrangement links TRBV7-7 to TRBJ1-4; 10 bases agree with TRBD1. This CDR3 has 15 residues. Germline assignment: CDR1 SSHAT and CDR2 FNYEAQ (reference sequence). The CDR3 DNA follows: TGTGCTAGCAGCCATGGGACAGGGGCAACGGAAAAACTGTTTTTT. Amino acids: CASSHGTGATEKLFF.

The chain employs TRBV5-1 and TRBJ1-1, with unresolved D. Germline assignment: CDR1 SGHRS and CDR2 YFSETQ. This CDR3 is built from 14 residues. V lost 7 bases to trimming and J lost 5 bases, with 18 bases between them. CDR3 sequence reads: CASSPQNPVTEAFF. DNA for the CDR3: TGCGCCAGCTCTCCCCAGAACCCTGTTACTGAAGCTTTCTTT.

V and J are TRBV7-8 and TRBJ1-5; maybe TRBD1 (6 bases). The germline V and J ends were trimmed by 3 bases and 5 bases, with 8 bases remaining between them. The CDR3 sequence is 13 residues long. In germline, CDR1 is SGHVS, CDR2 FQNEAQ. Here the CDR3 DNA reads TGTGCCAGCAGCTTTACAGGGTATCAGCCCCAGCATTTT. This sequence encodes CASSFTGYQPQHF.

The genes are TRBV18 and TRBJ2-1, with 9 bases that match TRBD2. The junction had 12 bases not matched to a gene; V was cut back by 3 bases and J by 9 bases. Germline V gene lookup returns CDR1 KGHSH and CDR2 LQKENI. The CDR3 totals 16 residues. CDR3 nucleotide sequence: TGTGCCAGCTCACCCCCGTCGGGCGGGGGGGCAGGTGAGCAGTTCTTC. Translating it yields CASSPPSGGGAGEQFF.

The V gene is TRBV7-8, the J gene TRBJ2-7, with TRBD2 matching over 11 bases. V gave up 3 bases and J gave up 0 bases; unmatched junction bases: 13. The germline V gene encodes CDR1 SGHVS and CDR2 FQNEAQ. CDR3 size: 19 residues. The CDR3 sequence: CASSLRGLAETLASYEQYF. In DNA, the CDR3 is TGTGCCAGCAGCTTGCGGGGACTAGCGGAAACCTTGGCCTCCTACGAGCAGTACTTC.

This clone was recorded once. The chain links TRBV7-7 to TRBJ2-1, with a possible D match to TRBD1 (5 bases). This CDR3 spans 14 amino acids. Germline V gives CDR1 SSHAT, CDR2 FNYEAQ (reference sequence). V lost 2 bases and J lost 6, with 11 bases in between. The CDR3 reads CASSLMAGSNEQFF. For the CDR3, the DNA is TGTGCCAGCAGCTTAATGGCAGGGTCCAATGAGCAGTTCTTC.

The gene calls are TRBV10-3 and TRBJ2-3; 10 nucleotides line up with TRBD1. Germline V CDR1 and CDR2: ENHRY, SYGVKD. This CDR3 region has 14 residues. Trimming removed 5 bases from V and 7 bases from J; junction bases left unmatched: 6. The CDR3 nucleotides read TGTGCCATCAGTAGACAGGGGGCTATGAATACGCAGTATTTT. Translation gives CAISRQGAMNTQYF.